The clone carrying this T cell receptor beta chain was seen ten or more times. The data were obtained in a study of T cells after yellow fever vaccination. Background on the study: Cell sorting separated EM, EMRA, CM and Tscm memory subsets by CD3, CD45RA, CCR7 and CD95.

This CDR3 region has 15 residues. With V trimmed by 3 bases and J by 0 bases, 3 bases remained unmatched. Per germline, CDR1 WNHNN and CDR2 SYGVQD (reference sequence). Production of TCR cDNA was by 5'RACE template switching, which also added a universal primer site and UMIs. TCRdb analysed the 5' RACE reads with MiXCR anew, one entry per CDR3 protein. The sample yields 45,000 to 60,000 distinct CDR3 sequences, around 6.1% seen once. General observations from the study: Booster sampling recovered most clones from primary vaccination (approximately 96% CD4, over 75% CD8).

This receptor was obtained from a man younger than 35 who received the YFV17D yellow fever vaccine. Sequences were derived from PBMCs, either bulk or a sorted T-cell subset (CD4+, CD8+, memory, or dextramer-sorted; not recorded which), sampled on the day of the yellow fever booster vaccination. The J gene is TRBJ2-3, the V gene TRBV10-1; 7 nucleotides agree with TRBD1. CDR3 DNA sequence: TGCGCCAGCAGTGAAGGGGACAGAAGCACAGATACGCAGTATTTT. It encodes CASSEGDRSTDTQYF.